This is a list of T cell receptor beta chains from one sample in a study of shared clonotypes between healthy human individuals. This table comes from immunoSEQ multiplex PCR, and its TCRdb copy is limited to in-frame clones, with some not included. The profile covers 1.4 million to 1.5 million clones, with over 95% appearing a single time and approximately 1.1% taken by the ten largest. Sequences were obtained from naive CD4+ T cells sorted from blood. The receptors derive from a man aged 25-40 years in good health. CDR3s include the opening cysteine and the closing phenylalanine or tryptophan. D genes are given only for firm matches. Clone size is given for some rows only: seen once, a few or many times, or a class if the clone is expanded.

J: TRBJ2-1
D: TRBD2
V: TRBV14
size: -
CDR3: CASSQGGGFNEQFF
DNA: TGTGCCAGCAGCCAAGGCGGGGGTTTCAATGAGCAGTTCTTC

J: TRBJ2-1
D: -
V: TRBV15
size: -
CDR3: CASLQGGETKVYEQFF
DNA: TGTGCCTCCCTACAGGGCGGGGAGACCAAAGTGTATGAGCAGTTCTTC

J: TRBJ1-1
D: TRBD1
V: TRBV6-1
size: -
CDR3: CASRVTGTVSEAFF
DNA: TGTGCCAGCAGGGTGACAGGGACCGTCTCTGAAGCTTTCTTT

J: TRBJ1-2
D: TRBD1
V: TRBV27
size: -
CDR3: CASSLVGTGGGYTF
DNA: TGTGCCAGCAGTTTGGTCGGGACAGGTGGCGGCTACACCTTC

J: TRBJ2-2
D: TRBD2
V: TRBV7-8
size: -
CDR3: CASSLVGNLAANTGELFF
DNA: TGTGCCAGCAGCTTAGTGGGGAATCTAGCGGCGAACACCGGGGAGCTGTTTTTT

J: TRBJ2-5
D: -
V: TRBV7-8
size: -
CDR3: CASSPFLETQYF
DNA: TGTGCCAGCAGTCCCTTTTTGGAGACCCAGTACTTC

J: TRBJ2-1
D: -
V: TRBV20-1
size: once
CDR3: CSRVYYNEQFF
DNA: TGCAGTCGGGTTTACTACAATGAGCAGTTCTTC

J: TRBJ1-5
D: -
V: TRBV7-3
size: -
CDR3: CASSLLRTQHF
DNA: TGTGCCAGCAGCCTGCTGAGAACCCAGCATTTT

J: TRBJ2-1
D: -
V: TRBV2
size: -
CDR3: CASSKDSPGYEQFF
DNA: TGTGCCAGCAGTAAGGACAGCCCAGGGTATGAGCAGTTCTTC

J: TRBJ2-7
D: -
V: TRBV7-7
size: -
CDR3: CASSLGSGPDYEQYF
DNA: TGTGCTAGCAGCTTAGGGTCAGGCCCAGACTACGAGCAGTACTTC

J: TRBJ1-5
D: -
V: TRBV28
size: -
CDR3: CASSRPKAGRGNQPQHF
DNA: TGTGCCAGCAGTCGTCCAAAGGCTGGCAGGGGAAATCAGCCCCAGCATTTT

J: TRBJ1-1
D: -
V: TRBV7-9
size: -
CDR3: CASRRTEPMNTEAFF
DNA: TGTGCCAGCAGAAGGACGGAACCTATGAACACTGAAGCTTTCTTT

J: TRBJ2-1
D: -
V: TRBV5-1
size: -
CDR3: CASSLELILQGEQFF
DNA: TGCGCCAGCAGCTTGGAGTTGATTCTCCAAGGTGAGCAGTTCTTC

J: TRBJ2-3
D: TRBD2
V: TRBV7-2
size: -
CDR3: CASSLGLAYPDTQYF
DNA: TGTGCCAGCAGCCTGGGACTAGCGTACCCAGATACGCAGTATTTT

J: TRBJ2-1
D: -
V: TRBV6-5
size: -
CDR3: CASGTHNEQFF
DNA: TGTGCCAGTGGAACCCACAATGAGCAGTTCTTC

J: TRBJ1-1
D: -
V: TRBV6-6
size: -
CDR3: CASSYGRGRMNTEAFF
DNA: TGTGCCAGCAGTTACGGGAGGGGCCGGATGAACACTGAAGCTTTCTTT

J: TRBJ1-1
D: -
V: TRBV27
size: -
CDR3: CASSRNTLNTEAFF
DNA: TGTGCCAGCAGTAGGAACACTCTGAACACTGAAGCTTTCTTT

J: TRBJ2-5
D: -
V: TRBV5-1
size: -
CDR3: CASRPKVGGGETQYF
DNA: TGCGCCAGCAGACCCAAGGTCGGGGGCGGAGAGACCCAGTACTTC

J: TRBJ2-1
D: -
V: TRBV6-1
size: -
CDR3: CASRGFNNEQFF
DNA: TGTGCCAGCAGGGGCTTTAACAATGAGCAGTTCTTC

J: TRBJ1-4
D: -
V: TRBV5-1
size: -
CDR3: CASSFRVEDEKLFF
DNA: TGCGCCAGCAGCTTCAGGGTGGAAGATGAAAAACTGTTTTTT

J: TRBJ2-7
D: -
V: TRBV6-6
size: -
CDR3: CASRWDGSYEQYF
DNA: TGTGCCAGCAGGTGGGACGGATCCTACGAGCAGTACTTC

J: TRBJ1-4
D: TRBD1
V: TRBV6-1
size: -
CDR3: CASSERDRSEEKLFF
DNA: TGTGCCAGCAGTGAACGGGACAGGTCGGAGGAAAAACTGTTTTTT

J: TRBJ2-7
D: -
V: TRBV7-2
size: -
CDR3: CASSTFLIGYEQYF
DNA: TGTGCCAGCAGCACTTTCTTAATCGGTTACGAGCAGTACTTC

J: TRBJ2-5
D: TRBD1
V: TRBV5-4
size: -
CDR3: CASSSETGAETQYF
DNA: TGTGCCAGCAGCTCCGAGACAGGGGCAGAGACCCAGTACTTC

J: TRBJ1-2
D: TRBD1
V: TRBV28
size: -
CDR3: CASSLGDRVAYGYTF
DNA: TGTGCCAGCAGTTTAGGGGACAGGGTTGCCTATGGCTACACCTTC

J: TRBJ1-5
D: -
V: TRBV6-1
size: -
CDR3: CASSEAPKQPQHF
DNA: TGTGCCAGCAGTGAAGCGCCAAAACAGCCCCAGCATTTT

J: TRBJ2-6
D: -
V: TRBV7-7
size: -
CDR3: CASSRLPVPQSRANVLTF
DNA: TGTGCCAGCAGCAGGTTGCCAGTGCCACAAAGTCGGGCCAACGTCCTGACTTTC

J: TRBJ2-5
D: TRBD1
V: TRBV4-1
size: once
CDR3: CASSQEGTGMETQYF
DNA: TGCGCCAGCAGCCAAGAGGGGACAGGGATGGAGACCCAGTACTTC

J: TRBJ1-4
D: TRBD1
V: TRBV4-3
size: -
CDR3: CASSERRGQGVSPMNELFF
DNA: TGCGCCAGCAGCGAAAGACGTGGCCAGGGGGTTTCTCCAATGAACGAACTGTTTTTT

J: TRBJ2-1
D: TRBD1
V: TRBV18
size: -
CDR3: CASSPPATRGLPIEYNEQFF
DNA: TGTGCCAGCTCACCACCGGCTACCAGGGGGCTCCCTATCGAATACAATGAGCAGTTCTTC

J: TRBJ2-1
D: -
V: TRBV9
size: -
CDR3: CASSVGTFNEQFF
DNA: TGTGCCAGCAGCGTAGGGACTTTTAATGAGCAGTTCTTC

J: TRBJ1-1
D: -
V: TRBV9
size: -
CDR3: CASSSQPTGEAFF
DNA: TGTGCCAGCAGCTCACAACCAACAGGGGAAGCTTTCTTT

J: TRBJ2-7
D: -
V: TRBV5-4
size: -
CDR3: CASSPGTVPYEQYF
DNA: TGTGCCAGCAGCCCCGGGACGGTCCCCTACGAGCAGTACTTC

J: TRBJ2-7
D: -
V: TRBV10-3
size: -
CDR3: CAIKGGSYEQYF
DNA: TGTGCCATCAAAGGGGGTTCCTACGAGCAGTACTTC

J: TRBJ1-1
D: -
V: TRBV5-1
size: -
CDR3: CASSDTLGVNTEAFF
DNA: TGCGCCAGCAGCGACACCCTAGGGGTGAACACTGAAGCTTTCTTT

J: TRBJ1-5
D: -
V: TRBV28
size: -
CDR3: CASSLEYNQPQHF
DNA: TGTGCCAGCAGTTTAGAGTACAATCAGCCCCAGCATTTT

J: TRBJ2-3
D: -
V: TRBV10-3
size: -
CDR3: CAISEKRARDTQYF
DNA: TGTGCCATCAGTGAAAAGAGGGCCAGGGATACGCAGTATTTT